This TCR beta chain is drawn from a study of blood T cell repertoires in COVID-19. Study in general: Acute-phase and convalescent COVID-19 samples originated in the United States, Italy and Spain. The cDNA or gDNA used as material had been derived from T cells, B-cell-depleted T cells, or PBMCs.

In the authors' workflow: The authors estimated nucleated cell counts from reference gene primer amplification. TCRdb's copy holds only in-frame clones and misses some; the assay was immunoSEQ multiplex PCR. V and J calls plus clone size are reproduced from that table; the DNA served to infer D and trimming. The sample has roughly 57,000 clones, around 79% seen once. From germline, CDR1 is WNHNN and CDR2 SYGVQD (reference sequence). V lost 6 bases and J lost 0, with 8 bases in between. This CDR3 comprises 14 residues. The sequenced sample was peripheral blood. This receptor was taken from a man aged 55 to 69 with acute or convalescent COVID-19. The chain carries TRBV10-1 and TRBJ1-4; tentative D call: TRBD1 (5 bases). CDR3 nucleotides: TGCGCCAGCAGATCAGGGTCAACTAATGAAAAACTGTTTTTT. Protein: CASRSGSTNEKLFF.